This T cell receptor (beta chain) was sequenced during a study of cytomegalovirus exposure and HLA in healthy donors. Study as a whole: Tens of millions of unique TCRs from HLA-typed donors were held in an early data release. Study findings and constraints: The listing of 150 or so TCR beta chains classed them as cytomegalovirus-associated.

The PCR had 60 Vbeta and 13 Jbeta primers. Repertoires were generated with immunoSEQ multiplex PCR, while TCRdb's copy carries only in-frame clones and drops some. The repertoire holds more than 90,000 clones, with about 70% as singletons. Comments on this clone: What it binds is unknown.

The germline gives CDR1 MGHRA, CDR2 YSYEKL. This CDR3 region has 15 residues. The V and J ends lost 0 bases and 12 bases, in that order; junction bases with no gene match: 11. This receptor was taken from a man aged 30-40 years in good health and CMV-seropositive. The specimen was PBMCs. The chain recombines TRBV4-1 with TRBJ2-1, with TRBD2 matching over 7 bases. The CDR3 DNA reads TGCGCCAGCAGCCAAGAGGGGCGGGGCGGGGGAGGGCAGTTCTTC. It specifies CASSQEGRGGGGQFF.